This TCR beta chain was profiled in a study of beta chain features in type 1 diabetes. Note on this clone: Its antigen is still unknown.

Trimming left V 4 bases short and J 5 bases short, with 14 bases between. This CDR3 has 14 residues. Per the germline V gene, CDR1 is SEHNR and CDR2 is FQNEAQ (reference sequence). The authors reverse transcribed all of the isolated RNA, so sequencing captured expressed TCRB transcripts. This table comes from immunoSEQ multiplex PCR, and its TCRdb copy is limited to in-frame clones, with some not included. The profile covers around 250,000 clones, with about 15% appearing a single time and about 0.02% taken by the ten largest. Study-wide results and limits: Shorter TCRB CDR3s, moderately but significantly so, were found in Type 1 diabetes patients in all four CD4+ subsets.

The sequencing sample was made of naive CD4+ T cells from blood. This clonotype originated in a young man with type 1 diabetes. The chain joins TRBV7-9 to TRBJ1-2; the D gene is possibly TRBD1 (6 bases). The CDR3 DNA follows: TGTGCCAGCAGCTACTCGACAGGTAGTTATGGCTACACCTTC. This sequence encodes CASSYSTGSYGYTF.